This T cell receptor (beta chain) is from a study of CD8 T cell repertoires and HIV-1 epitope variants. On this clone itself: The antigen is unknown.

Generated by immunoSEQ multiplex PCR, the TCRdb table keeps only in-frame clones and is missing some. The table has over 4,000 clones, about 62% seen once. J lost 9 bases, V lost 5 bases, and 5 bases had no gene match. The length of the CDR3 is 13 residues. The germline V gene encodes CDR1 MDHEN and CDR2 SYDVKM. This TCR derives from a male donor with HIV. The chain links TRBV28 to TRBJ2-1; 9 nucleotides match TRBD2. The specimen sequenced was cultured CD8+ T cells derived from PBMCs. CDR3 protein: CASSILAGSEQFF. DNA for the CDR3: TGTGCCAGCAGTATTCTAGCGGGATCTGAGCAGTTCTTC. Complete variable domain (other parts from reference TRBV28 and TRBJ2-1): DVKVTQSSRYLVKRTGEKVFLECVQDMDHENMFWYRQDPGLGLRLIYFSYDVKMKEKGDIPEGYSVSREKKERFSLILESASTNQTSMYLCASSILAGSEQFFGPGTRLTVL.